This T cell receptor (beta chain) was obtained from a study of blood T cells in healthy people across ages. Overall study findings and caveats: Compared with aged donors, long-lived donors showed fewer expanded clones, suggesting selection. Estimated diversity that came from one million T cells was considered an underestimate.

Primers used in a second PCR of roughly 7 to 11 cycles were a sample-barcoded 5' primer and a J-beta primer mix. Via MiXCR, TCRdb re-called the 5' RACE reads, giving one row per CDR3 protein. The sample lists 800,000 to 950,000 distinct CDR3 sequences, about 28% occurring once. The CDR3 spans 15 residues. Germline CDR1 MNHEY, CDR2 SVGAGI. Of note for this clonotype: What it binds is unknown. The junction and the germline gene differ at one end; a read error may be behind it.

Individuals who donated were healthy Caucasians from Russia aged about 6 to 100. These data also formed part of another study, on T cells of mothers and their children.

The sequence derives from a woman in her 40s in good health. The chain has TRBV6-5 and TRBJ2-6; 9 bases agree with TRBD1. The sequenced material came from blood. The chain's CDR3 is CASSDRGSGASVLTF. In nucleotides, the CDR3 is TGTGCCAGCAGTGACAGGGGGTCCGGGGCCAGCGTCCTGACTTTC.